The clone carrying this T cell receptor (beta chain) was observed a single time. Its cognate antigen is unknown. Produced via immunoSEQ multiplex PCR; TCRdb's table is partial and in-frame only. The sample records about 54,000 clones, roughly four fifths being singletons. The V segment lost 5 bases and the J segment 4 bases; nucleotides outside the gene matches: 10. Germline assignment: CDR1 SGHVS and CDR2 FQNEAQ. The CDR3 is 16 amino acids. The entry originates in a study of T cells in localized non-small cell lung cancer. Study results and caveats: A raised T cell density in blood coincided with lengthier overall survival. Compared with tumor, uninvolved adjacent lung displayed greater T cell clonality, ranking highest overall. Adjacent lung had a median roughly 61 of the 100 largest tumor clones.

The TCR was taken from a female donor over 55 with stage II squamous cell lung carcinoma. The sequencing here drew on peripheral blood, taken before any cancer treatment. The J gene is TRBJ2-2, the V gene TRBV7-8, with 7 positions matching TRBD2. The CDR3 spells CASSRSGPGGTGELFF. In DNA form, the CDR3 reads TGTGCCAGCAGCCGGTCCGGACCGGGGGGCACCGGGGAGCTGTTTTTT.